The clone carrying this T cell receptor (beta chain) has ten or more counts. The CDR3 runs 17 residues. Looked up from germline, CDR1 is DFQATT and CDR2 is SNEGSKA (reference sequence). V lost 0 bases to trimming and J lost 6 bases; unmatched junction nucleotides: 9. The sample is drawn from a study of T-cell reconstitution after alpha-beta-depleted transplantation in children. The authors prepared the TCRbeta library with unique molecular identifiers. Via MiXCR, TCRdb re-called the PCR reads, giving one row per CDR3 protein. Counted here are 83,000 or so distinct CDR3 sequences, 7% to 9% occurring once; the ten biggest clones make up more than 6.5%.

The source was PBMCs from the stem cell graft donor, collected from the stem cell graft. The gene calls are TRBV20-1 and TRBJ2-3; 13 bases agree with TRBD2. The source is a human donor who donated a stem cell graft to a child with congenital amegakaryocytic thrombocytopenia. The chain's CDR3 is CSARDRGLAGALDTQYF. The CDR3 DNA reads as TGCAGTGCTAGAGATAGAGGACTAGCGGGAGCTTTGGATACGCAGTATTTT.